These T cell receptor beta chains were read from a single sample in a study of somatic mutations in cytotoxic T cells in rheumatoid arthritis. Assay used: immunoSEQ multiplex PCR; TCRdb lists only in-frame clones, some missing. Of 10,000 or so clones detected, under 80% appear once; the ten largest clones hold around 21%. Material for sequencing was CD8+ T cells sorted from blood. Receptors originate from a man aged 50-60 years in good health. The CDR3 runs from the conserved cysteine through the conserved F or W. The order of the fields is clone size, J gene, D gene, V gene, CDR3 protein, CDR3 DNA. A D gene is named only where the DNA matches it firmly. The size of a clone is reported for some rows only, either as once, few or many, or as a class for expanded clones.

size: NA; J: TRBJ1-2; D: NA; V: TRBV27; CDR3: CASSYGQLYGYTF; DNA: TGTGCCAGCAGTTATGGACAGCTCTATGGCTACACCTTC
size: NA; J: TRBJ1-3; D: NA; V: TRBV5-6; CDR3: CASSLGGLGNTIYF; DNA: TGTGCCAGCAGCTTGGGGGGGCTAGGAAACACCATATATTTT
size: NA; J: TRBJ1-3; D: NA; V: TRBV11-2; CDR3: CASSLLRNTIYF; DNA: TGTGCCAGCAGCTTATTGCGGAACACCATATATTTT
size: NA; J: TRBJ2-3; D: NA; V: TRBV9; CDR3: CASSVAGARSTDTQYF; DNA: TGTGCCAGCAGCGTAGCAGGGGCTCGTAGCACAGATACGCAGTATTTT
size: NA; J: TRBJ1-4; D: NA; V: TRBV4-3; CDR3: CASSQDEDLRKEKLFF; DNA: TGCGCCAGCAGCCAAGATGAGGACTTGAGGAAAGAAAAACTGTTTTTT
size: NA; J: TRBJ2-7; D: TRBD2; V: TRBV6-5; CDR3: CASSYSFSGGIREQYF; DNA: TGTGCCAGCAGTTACTCCTTTAGCGGGGGGATAAGGGAGCAGTACTTC
size: NA; J: TRBJ2-5; D: TRBD1; V: TRBV5-1; CDR3: CASSLSGTGGIQETQYF; DNA: TGCGCCAGCAGCTTGTCCGGGACAGGGGGCATCCAAGAGACCCAGTACTTC
size: NA; J: TRBJ1-4; D: NA; V: TRBV13; CDR3: CASSLGSVEKLFF; DNA: TGTGCCAGCAGCTTAGGCTCGGTCGAAAAACTGTTTTTT
size: NA; J: TRBJ1-2; D: NA; V: TRBV4-2; CDR3: CASSFRVPTYGYTF; DNA: TGTGCCAGCAGCTTCAGGGTCCCTACTTATGGCTACACCTTC
size: NA; J: TRBJ1-1; D: NA; V: TRBV4-1; CDR3: CASSQGSWSDDAEAFF; DNA: TGCGCCAGCAGCCAAGGATCCTGGAGTGACGACGCTGAAGCTTTCTTT
size: NA; J: TRBJ1-1; D: NA; V: TRBV4-2; CDR3: CASSQDGTGWKNTEAFF; DNA: TGTGCCAGCAGCCAAGATGGTACAGGGTGGAAGAACACTGAAGCTTTCTTT
size: NA; J: TRBJ2-3; D: TRBD2; V: TRBV4-3; CDR3: CASSQEGGLASDTQYF; DNA: TGCGCCAGCAGCCAAGAAGGAGGACTAGCCTCAGATACGCAGTATTTT
size: NA; J: TRBJ2-7; D: TRBD1; V: TRBV28; CDR3: CASSSPGTGRYEQYF; DNA: TGTGCCAGCAGTTCTCCCGGGACAGGGAGGTACGAGCAGTACTTC
size: NA; J: TRBJ2-2; D: TRBD1; V: TRBV29-1; CDR3: CSAPDRGPSGELFF; DNA: TGCAGCGCCCCGGACAGGGGCCCCTCCGGGGAGCTGTTTTTT
size: NA; J: TRBJ1-3; D: NA; V: TRBV9; CDR3: CASSGGGVNTIYF; DNA: TGTGCCAGCAGCGGGGGAGGGGTTAACACCATATATTTT
size: NA; J: TRBJ2-7; D: NA; V: TRBV28; CDR3: CASSRGGSGYEQYF; DNA: TGTGCCAGCAGTAGGGGGGGTAGCGGCTACGAGCAGTACTTC
size: NA; J: TRBJ1-2; D: NA; V: TRBV30; CDR3: CAWSYLEGGYGYTF; DNA: TGTGCCTGGAGTTATCTGGAGGGCGGCTATGGCTACACCTTC
size: NA; J: TRBJ2-7; D: NA; V: TRBV27; CDR3: CASSSGQRYEQYF; DNA: TGTGCCAGCAGTAGTGGACAGCGTTACGAGCAGTACTTC
size: once; J: TRBJ1-1; D: NA; V: TRBV20-1; CDR3: CSAPRGTEAFF; DNA: TGCAGTGCCCCCCGGGGCACTGAAGCTTTCTTT
size: NA; J: TRBJ2-1; D: TRBD2; V: TRBV9; CDR3: CASSGLAGAPFF; DNA: TGTGCCAGCAGCGGACTAGCGGGAGCCCCGTTCTTC
size: NA; J: TRBJ2-2; D: NA; V: TRBV7-8; CDR3: CASSSRTALNTGELFF; DNA: TGTGCCAGCAGCTCCCGGACAGCACTGAACACCGGGGAGCTGTTTTTT
size: NA; J: TRBJ2-1; D: TRBD2; V: TRBV7-9; CDR3: CASHTPGLATSSYNEQFF; DNA: TGTGCCAGCCATACACCGGGACTAGCGACTAGCTCCTACAATGAGCAGTTCTTC
size: NA; J: TRBJ2-1; D: TRBD2; V: TRBV6-4; CDR3: CASSEEGTSRPNEQFF; DNA: TGTGCCAGCAGTGAAGAGGGGACTAGTCGACCCAATGAGCAGTTCTTC
size: NA; J: TRBJ1-1; D: NA; V: TRBV6-6; CDR3: CASMPSGTEAFF; DNA: TGTGCCAGCATGCCATCGGGCACTGAAGCTTTCTTT
size: few; J: TRBJ2-3; D: NA; V: TRBV7-9; CDR3: CASDRSTDTQYF; DNA: TGTGCAAGTGACAGGAGCACAGATACGCAGTATTTT
size: once; J: TRBJ2-7; D: TRBD1; V: TRBV11-3; CDR3: CASSSQGSPYEQYF; DNA: TGTGCCAGCAGCTCACAGGGGTCGCCCTACGAGCAGTACTTC
size: NA; J: TRBJ1-6; D: TRBD1; V: TRBV6-1; CDR3: CASSEEGTGVSPLHF; DNA: TGTGCCAGCAGTGAAGAGGGGACAGGCGTTTCACCCCTCCACTTT
size: NA; J: TRBJ1-4; D: TRBD1; V: TRBV5-5; CDR3: CASSLAATGARDEKLFF; DNA: TGTGCCAGCAGCTTGGCCGCGACAGGGGCCAGGGACGAAAAACTGTTTTTT
size: once; J: TRBJ1-6; D: TRBD1; V: TRBV27; CDR3: CASSLSRTGDSPLHF; DNA: TGTGCCAGCAGTTTATCGCGAACAGGGGATTCACCCCTCCACTTT
size: NA; J: TRBJ2-5; D: TRBD2; V: TRBV2; CDR3: CASSERLAGLQETQYF; DNA: TGTGCCAGCAGTGAACGGCTAGCGGGGCTCCAAGAGACCCAGTACTTC
size: NA; J: TRBJ2-3; D: NA; V: TRBV9; CDR3: CASSPSGSIVADTQYF; DNA: TGTGCCAGCAGCCCCAGCGGCTCTATCGTGGCAGATACGCAGTATTTT
size: few; J: TRBJ2-1; D: TRBD2; V: TRBV7-8; CDR3: CASSSSPLGSGSSYNEQFF; DNA: TGTGCCAGCAGCTCGTCCCCGTTGGGGAGCGGGAGCTCCTACAATGAGCAGTTCTTC
size: NA; J: TRBJ2-3; D: NA; V: TRBV9; CDR3: CASSVGWERTTDTQYF; DNA: TGTGCCAGCAGCGTAGGATGGGAGAGAACCACAGATACGCAGTATTTT
size: once; J: TRBJ2-7; D: NA; V: TRBV7-9; CDR3: CASSPDGGPYEQYF; DNA: TGTGCCAGCAGCCCGGACGGGGGACCCTACGAGCAGTACTTC
size: NA; J: TRBJ2-7; D: NA; V: TRBV6-1; CDR3: CASTVAASSYEQYF; DNA: TGTGCCAGCACGGTAGCGGCTAGCTCCTACGAGCAGTACTTC
size: NA; J: TRBJ1-1; D: NA; V: TRBV4-3; CDR3: CASSQTGNTEAFF; DNA: TGCGCCAGCAGCCAAACCGGGAACACTGAAGCTTTCTTT
size: NA; J: TRBJ2-3; D: NA; V: TRBV4-1; CDR3: CASSQRDGGESTDTQYF; DNA: TGCGCCAGCAGCCAAAGGGATGGCGGGGAAAGCACAGATACGCAGTATTTT
size: medium-sized; J: TRBJ2-2; D: NA; V: TRBV7-9; CDR3: CASSPGVSELFF; DNA: TGTGCCAGCAGCCCAGGGGTATCGGAGCTGTTTTTT
size: NA; J: TRBJ2-3; D: NA; V: TRBV7-9; CDR3: CASSFHSPDTQYF; DNA: TGTGCCAGCAGCTTTCACAGCCCCGATACGCAGTATTTT
size: NA; J: TRBJ2-5; D: NA; V: TRBV7-7; CDR3: CASSLVDSLRETQYF; DNA: TGTGCCAGCAGCTTAGTGGACAGCTTAAGGGAGACCCAGTACTTC
size: NA; J: TRBJ2-7; D: NA; V: TRBV4-3; CDR3: CASSQGMAEGAYEQYF; DNA: TGCGCCAGCAGCCAAGGAATGGCTGAGGGTGCCTACGAGCAGTACTTC
size: few; J: TRBJ2-7; D: TRBD1; V: TRBV5-4; CDR3: CASSQETGTGSSYEQYF; DNA: TGCGCCAGCAGCCAAGAAACCGGGACAGGGAGCTCCTACGAGCAGTACTTC
size: once; J: TRBJ2-1; D: NA; V: TRBV6-6; CDR3: CASSFGGAFNEQFF; DNA: TGTGCCAGCAGTTTTGGGGGGGCCTTCAATGAGCAGTTCTTC
size: NA; J: TRBJ2-7; D: TRBD1; V: TRBV4-1; CDR3: CASSQGVRTGLDEQYF; DNA: TGCGCCAGCAGCCAAGGGGTGAGGACAGGGCTAGACGAGCAGTACTTC
size: NA; J: TRBJ1-6; D: NA; V: TRBV9; CDR3: CASSPRGNYNSPLHF; DNA: TGTGCCAGCAGCCCAAGAGGCAACTATAATTCACCCCTCCACTTT
size: NA; J: TRBJ2-1; D: NA; V: TRBV10-3; CDR3: CAISDGSGEQFF; DNA: TGTGCCATCAGTGACGGGAGCGGTGAGCAGTTCTTC
size: NA; J: TRBJ2-7; D: TRBD1; V: TRBV6-5; CDR3: CASSYSDRGYEQYF; DNA: TGTGCCAGCAGTTACTCGGACAGGGGATACGAGCAGTACTTC
size: NA; J: TRBJ1-2; D: NA; V: TRBV7-8; CDR3: CASSLLGGAAYGYTF; DNA: TGTGCCAGCAGCTTATTAGGGGGGGCGGCCTATGGCTACACCTTC
size: NA; J: TRBJ1-1; D: TRBD1; V: TRBV7-9; CDR3: CASSKGDREGLGEAFF; DNA: TGTGCCAGCAGCAAAGGGGACAGGGAGGGTTTAGGTGAAGCTTTCTTT
size: NA; J: TRBJ2-7; D: TRBD2; V: TRBV7-2; CDR3: CASSSGRARGSYEQYF; DNA: TGTGCCAGCAGCTCGGGGAGGGCAAGGGGCTCCTACGAGCAGTACTTC
size: NA; J: TRBJ1-2; D: TRBD1; V: TRBV6-4; CDR3: CASSESTGLYGYTF; DNA: TGTGCCAGCAGTGAGTCGACAGGGCTCTATGGCTACACCTTC
size: medium-sized; J: TRBJ2-7; D: NA; V: TRBV5-6; CDR3: CASSLRGFRYEQYF; DNA: TGTGCCAGCAGCTTGAGGGGTTTCAGGTACGAGCAGTACTTC